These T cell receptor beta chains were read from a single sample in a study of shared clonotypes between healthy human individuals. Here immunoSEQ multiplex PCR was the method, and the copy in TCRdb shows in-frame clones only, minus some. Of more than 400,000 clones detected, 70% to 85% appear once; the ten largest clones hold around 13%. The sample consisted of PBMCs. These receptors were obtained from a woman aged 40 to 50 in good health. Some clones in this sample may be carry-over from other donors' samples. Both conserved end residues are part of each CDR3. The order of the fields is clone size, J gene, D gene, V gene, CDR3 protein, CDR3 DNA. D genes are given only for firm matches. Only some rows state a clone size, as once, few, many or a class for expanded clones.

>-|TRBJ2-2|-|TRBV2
CASSRGTVTTGELFF
TGTGCCAGCAGTCGCGGGACAGTCACCACCGGGGAGCTGTTTTTT
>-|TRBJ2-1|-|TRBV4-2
CASSQPGRSSYNEQFF
TGTGCCAGCAGCCAACCGGGGAGGAGCTCCTACAATGAGCAGTTCTTC
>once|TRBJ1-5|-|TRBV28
CACSLWGSNQPQHF
TGTGCCTGCAGTTTATGGGGTAGCAATCAGCCCCAGCATTTT
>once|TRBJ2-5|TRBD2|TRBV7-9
CASSSRTSGERQTQYF
TGTGCCAGCAGTTCACGGACTAGCGGGGAGCGGCAGACCCAGTACTTC
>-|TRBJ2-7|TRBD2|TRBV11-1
CASSLIGGAGGPDEQYF
TGTGCCAGCAGCTTAATCGGTGGGGCGGGAGGGCCCGACGAGCAGTACTTC
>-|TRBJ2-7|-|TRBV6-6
CAATNKGGAEQYF
TGTGCCGCTACTAATAAAGGGGGGGCCGAGCAGTACTTC
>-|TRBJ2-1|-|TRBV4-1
CASSQDDPRGYNEQFF
TGCGCCAGCAGCCAAGATGATCCCAGGGGATACAATGAGCAGTTCTTC
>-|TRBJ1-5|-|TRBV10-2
CASSGRPLNQPQHF
TGCGCCAGCAGTGGACGGCCACTCAATCAGCCCCAGCATTTT
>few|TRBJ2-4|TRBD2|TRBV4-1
CASSQLPSLPGREGKNIQYF
TGCGCCAGCAGCCAACTCCCCTCCCTCCCGGGTCGGGAGGGCAAAAACATTCAGTACTTC
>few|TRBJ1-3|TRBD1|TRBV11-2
CASSARQGALSGNTIYF
TGTGCCAGCAGCGCCCGACAGGGGGCTCTCTCTGGAAACACCATATATTTT
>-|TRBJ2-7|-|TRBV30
CAWSRTWGYEQYF
TGTGCCTGGTCGCGGACATGGGGCTACGAGCAGTACTTC
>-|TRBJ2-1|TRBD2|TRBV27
CASSLKGGRVDNEQFF
TGTGCCAGCAGTTTAAAGGGCGGGAGGGTCGACAATGAGCAGTTCTTC
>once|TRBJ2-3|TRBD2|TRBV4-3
CASSQGGLAGHYTDTQYF
TGCGCCAGCAGCCAAGGGGGACTAGCGGGACACTACACAGATACGCAGTATTTT
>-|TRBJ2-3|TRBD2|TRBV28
CASSSPAGDSTDTQYF
TGTGCCAGCAGTTCCCCAGCGGGAGATAGCACAGATACGCAGTATTTT
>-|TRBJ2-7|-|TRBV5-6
CASRGRGTNSYEQYF
TGTGCCAGCAGGGGGAGGGGGACCAACTCCTACGAGCAGTACTTC
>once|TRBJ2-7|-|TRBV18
CASSPPRLGGVLYEQYF
TGTGCCAGCTCACCACCCCGCCTTGGGGGAGTGTTGTACGAGCAGTACTTC
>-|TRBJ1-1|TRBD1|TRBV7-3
CASRLFGTGGTEAFF
TGTGCCAGCAGGTTATTCGGGACAGGGGGAACTGAAGCTTTCTTT
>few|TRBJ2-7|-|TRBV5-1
CASSYVGGSVSEQYF
TGCGCCAGCAGCTACGTCGGGGGCTCGGTGAGCGAGCAGTACTTC
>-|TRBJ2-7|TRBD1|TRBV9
CASSSIPGQLSEQYF
TGTGCCAGCAGCTCGATTCCGGGACAGCTGAGCGAGCAGTACTTC
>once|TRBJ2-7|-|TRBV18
CASSPHHLTSAEQYF
TGTGCCAGCTCACCACACCACCTTACTAGTGCCGAGCAGTACTTC
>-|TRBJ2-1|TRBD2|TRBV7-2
CASSRRLAGGRDEQFF
TGTGCCAGCAGCCGTCGACTAGCGGGAGGCAGGGATGAGCAGTTCTTC
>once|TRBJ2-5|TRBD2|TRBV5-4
CASSSEGGRETQYF
TGTGCCAGCAGCTCCGAGGGAGGGCGAGAGACCCAGTACTTC
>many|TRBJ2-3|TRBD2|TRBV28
CASRTWGGRGGTDTQYF
TGTGCCAGCAGAACGTGGGGAGGGAGAGGAGGCACAGATACGCAGTATTTT
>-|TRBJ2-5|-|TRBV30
CAWSAVGTQYF
TGTGCCTGGAGTGCTGTGGGGACCCAGTACTTC
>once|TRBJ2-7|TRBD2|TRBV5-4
CASSSGTSGRNEQYF
TGTGCCAGCAGCTCAGGGACTAGCGGGAGGAACGAGCAGTACTTC
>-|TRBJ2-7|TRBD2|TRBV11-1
CASSPSGSLYEQYF
TGTGCCAGCAGCCCTAGCGGGAGTTTGTACGAGCAGTACTTC
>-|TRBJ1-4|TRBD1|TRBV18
CASSPRGQGGEKLFF
TGTGCCAGCTCACCGAGGGGACAGGGAGGTGAAAAACTGTTTTTT
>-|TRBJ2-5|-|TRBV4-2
CASSQDEGGETQYF
TGTGCCAGCAGCCAAGATGAGGGAGGCGAGACCCAGTACTTC
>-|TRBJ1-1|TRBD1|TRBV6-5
CASSYSRRTGSEAFF
TGTGCCAGCAGTTACTCGAGAAGGACAGGTTCTGAAGCTTTCTTT
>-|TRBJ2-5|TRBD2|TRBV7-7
CASSPLAGPQETQYF
TGTGCTAGCAGCCCACTAGCGGGACCGCAAGAGACCCAGTACTTC
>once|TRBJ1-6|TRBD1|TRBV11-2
CASSPGTGYNSPLHF
TGTGCCAGCAGCCCCGGGACAGGCTATAATTCACCCCTCCACTTT
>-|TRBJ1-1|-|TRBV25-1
CASSESTGNTEAFF
TGTGCCAGCAGTGAATCGACAGGGAACACTGAAGCTTTCTTT
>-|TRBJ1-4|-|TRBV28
CASSSLGGANEKLFF
TGTGCCAGCAGCTCCCTAGGGGGTGCTAATGAAAAACTGTTTTTT
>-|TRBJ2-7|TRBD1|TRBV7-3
CASSLGAGGFDEQYF
TGTGCCAGCAGCTTAGGGGCAGGGGGCTTCGACGAGCAGTACTTC
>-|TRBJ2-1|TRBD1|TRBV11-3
CASSLGAGTDSYNEQFF
TGTGCCAGCAGCTTGGGCGCCGGGACAGACTCCTACAATGAGCAGTTCTTC
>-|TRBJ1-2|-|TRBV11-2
CASSLDQNYGYTF
TGTGCCAGCAGCTTAGACCAGAACTATGGCTACACCTTC
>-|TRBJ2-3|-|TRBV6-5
CASGSGQSPDTQYF
TGTGCCAGCGGGAGCGGTCAGAGTCCAGATACGCAGTATTTT
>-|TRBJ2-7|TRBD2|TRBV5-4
CASSPGGDLYF
TGTGCCAGCAGCCCTGGGGGGGACCTGTACTTC
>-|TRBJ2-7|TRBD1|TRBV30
CAWTGGGSYEQYF
TGTGCCTGGACAGGGGGCGGCTCCTACGAGCAGTACTTC
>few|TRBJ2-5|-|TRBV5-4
CASSLEGVETQYF
TGTGCCAGCAGCTTGGAGGGAGTCGAGACCCAGTACTTC
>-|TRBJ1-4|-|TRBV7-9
CASTGSQRSEKLFF
TGTGCCAGCACCGGCTCCCAGAGGAGTGAAAAACTGTTTTTT
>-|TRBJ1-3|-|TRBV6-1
CASSESHWGAGNTIYF
TGTGCCAGCAGTGAATCCCATTGGGGAGCTGGAAACACCATATATTTT
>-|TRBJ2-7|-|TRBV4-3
CASSHNTDSSYEQYF
TGCGCCAGCAGCCATAACACCGATTCTTCCTACGAGCAGTACTTC
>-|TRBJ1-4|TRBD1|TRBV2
CASRTTGELFF
TGTGCCAGCAGAACTACAGGGGAACTGTTTTTT
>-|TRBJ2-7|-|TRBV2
CASSPTGSGAYEQYF
TGTGCCAGCAGCCCTACAGGGTCTGGGGCCTACGAGCAGTACTTC
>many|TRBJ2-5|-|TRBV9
CASSPRGEFGETQYF
TGTGCCAGCAGCCCTCGAGGAGAGTTCGGGGAGACCCAGTACTTC
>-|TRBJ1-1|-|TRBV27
CASSLQGNTEAFF
TGTGCCAGCAGTCTTCAGGGGAACACTGAAGCTTTCTTT
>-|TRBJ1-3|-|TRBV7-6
CASSLASSTVGNTIYF
TGTGCCAGCAGCTTAGCGTCGTCGACGGTTGGAAACACCATATATTTT
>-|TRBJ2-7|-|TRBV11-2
CASSPDRNSYEQYF
TGTGCCAGCAGCCCCGACAGGAACTCCTACGAGCAGTACTTC
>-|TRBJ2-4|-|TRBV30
CAWSVGVGSRVQNIQYF
TGTGCCTGGAGTGTAGGAGTCGGGAGTCGGGTTCAAAACATTCAGTACTTC
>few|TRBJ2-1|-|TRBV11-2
CASSLGTVYNEQFF
TGTGCCAGCAGCCTCGGGACTGTCTACAATGAGCAGTTCTTC
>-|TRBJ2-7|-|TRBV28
CASSLRQFEQYF
TGTGCCAGCAGCCTCCGACAGTTCGAGCAGTACTTC